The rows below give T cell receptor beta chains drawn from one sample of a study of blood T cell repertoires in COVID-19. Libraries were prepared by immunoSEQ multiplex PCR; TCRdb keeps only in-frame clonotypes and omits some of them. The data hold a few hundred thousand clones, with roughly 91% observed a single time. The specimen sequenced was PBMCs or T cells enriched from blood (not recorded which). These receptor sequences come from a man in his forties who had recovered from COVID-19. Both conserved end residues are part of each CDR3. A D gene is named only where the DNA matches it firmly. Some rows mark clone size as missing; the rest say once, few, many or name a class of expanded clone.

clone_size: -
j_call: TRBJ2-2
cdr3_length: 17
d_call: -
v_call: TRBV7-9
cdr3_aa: CASSPPLRAGNTGELFF
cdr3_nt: TGTGCCAGCAGCCCACCCCTGCGGGCAGGGAACACCGGGGAGCTGTTTTTT

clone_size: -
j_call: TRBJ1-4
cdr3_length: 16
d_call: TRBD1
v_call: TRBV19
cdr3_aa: CASSTLRQGASEKLFF
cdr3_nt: TGTGCCAGTAGTACCCTGCGGCAGGGGGCTAGTGAAAAACTGTTTTTT

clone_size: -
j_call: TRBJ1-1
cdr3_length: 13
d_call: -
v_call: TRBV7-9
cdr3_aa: CASSELANTEAFF
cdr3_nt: TGTGCCAGCAGCGAATTGGCCAACACTGAAGCTTTCTTT

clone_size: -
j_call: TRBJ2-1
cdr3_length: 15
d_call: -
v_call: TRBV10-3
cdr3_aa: CAIQGTTSSYNEQFF
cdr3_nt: TGTGCCATCCAGGGAACTACAAGCTCCTACAATGAGCAGTTCTTC

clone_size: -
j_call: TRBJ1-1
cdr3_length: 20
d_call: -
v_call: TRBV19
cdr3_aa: CASSITGSIRVSGSNTEAFF
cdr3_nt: TGTGCCAGTAGTATCACGGGGTCGATACGGGTTAGTGGCAGCAACACTGAAGCTTTCTTT

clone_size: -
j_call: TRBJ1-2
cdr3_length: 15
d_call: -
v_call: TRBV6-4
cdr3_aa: CASKQTVQGAGGYTF
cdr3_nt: TGTGCCAGCAAGCAGACAGTACAAGGGGCTGGTGGCTACACCTTC

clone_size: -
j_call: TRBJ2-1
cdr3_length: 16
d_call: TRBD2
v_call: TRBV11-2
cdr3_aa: CASSPSGLAGGGEQFF
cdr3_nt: TGTGCCAGCAGCCCCAGCGGTCTAGCGGGAGGTGGTGAGCAGTTCTTC

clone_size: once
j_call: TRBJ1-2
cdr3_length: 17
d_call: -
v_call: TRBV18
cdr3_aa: CASSPREPNAASGGYTF
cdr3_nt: TGTGCCAGCTCACCACGCGAGCCCAATGCTGCGTCGGGTGGCTACACCTTC

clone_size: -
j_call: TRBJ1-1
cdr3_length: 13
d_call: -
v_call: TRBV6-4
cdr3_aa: CASSENKNTEAFF
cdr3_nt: TGTGCCAGCAGTGAAAACAAGAACACTGAAGCTTTCTTT

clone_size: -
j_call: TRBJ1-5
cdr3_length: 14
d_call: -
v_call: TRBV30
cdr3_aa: CAWSGQASNQPQHF
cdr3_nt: TGTGCCTGGAGTGGGCAGGCTAGCAATCAGCCCCAGCATTTT

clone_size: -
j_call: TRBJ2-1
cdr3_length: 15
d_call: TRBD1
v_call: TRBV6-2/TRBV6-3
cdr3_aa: CASSDKDRVYNEQFF
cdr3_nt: TGTGCCAGCAGTGATAAGGACAGGGTATACAATGAGCAGTTCTTC

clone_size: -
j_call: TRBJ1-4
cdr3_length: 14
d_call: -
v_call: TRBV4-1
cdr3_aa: CASSQEGRDEKLFF
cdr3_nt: TGCGCCAGCAGCCAAGAGGGCAGGGATGAAAAACTGTTTTTT

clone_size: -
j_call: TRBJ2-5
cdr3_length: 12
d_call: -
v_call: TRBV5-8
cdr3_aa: CASSFPGETQYF
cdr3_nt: TGTGCCAGCAGCTTCCCGGGGGAGACCCAGTACTTC

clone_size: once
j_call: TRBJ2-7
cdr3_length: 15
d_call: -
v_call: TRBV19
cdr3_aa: CASTGGDSVSYEQYF
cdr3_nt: TGTGCCAGTACCGGGGGGGACAGCGTATCCTACGAGCAGTACTTC

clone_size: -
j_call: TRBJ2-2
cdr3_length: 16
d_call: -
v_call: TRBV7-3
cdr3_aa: CASSLDRPANTGELFF
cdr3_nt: TGTGCCAGCAGCTTGGACAGACCAGCGAACACCGGGGAGCTGTTTTTT

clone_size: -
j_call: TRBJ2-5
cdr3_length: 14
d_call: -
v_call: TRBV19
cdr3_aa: CASSIGLGVETQYF
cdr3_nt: TGTGCCAGTAGTATCGGCCTAGGGGTCGAGACCCAGTACTTC